This entry lists 21 T cell receptor beta chains sequenced from one sample in a study of blood T cell repertoires in COVID-19. Repertoires were generated with immunoSEQ multiplex PCR, while TCRdb's copy carries only in-frame clones and drops some. The sample lists approximately 180,000 clones; around 85% were seen once. The specimen was peripheral blood. The receptors were gathered from a woman older than 75 with acute or convalescent COVID-19.

The V and J genes are TRBV7-6 and TRBJ2-1; TRBD2 agrees at 8 bases. Germline CDR1 reads SGHVS; CDR2 reads FNYEAQ. V trimming: 6 bases; J trimming: 2 bases; junction bases outside the gene matches: 9. The CDR3 has 16 amino acids. This CDR3 reads CASSSRGTSPYNEQFF. As DNA, the CDR3 is TGTGCCAGCAGTTCGAGAGGGACTAGTCCCTACAATGAGCAGTTCTTC.

J is TRBJ1-4 and V is TRBV7-2, with 8 bases lining up with TRBD1. This CDR3 spans 15 amino acids. J gave up 3 bases and V 3 bases, and 3 bases lay outside the gene matches. Germline V gene data show CDR1 as SGHTA and CDR2 as FQGNSA. The CDR3 spells CASSLDRDSNEKLFF. CDR3 nucleotide sequence: TGTGCCAGCAGCTTGGACAGGGATTCTAATGAAAAACTGTTTTTT.

The CDR3 here is CASSLSLQGPDTQYF. CDR3 nucleotide sequence: TGTGCCAGCAGCCTCAGTTTACAGGGGCCAGATACGCAGTATTTT. This chain uses TRBV3-1 (or the pseudogene TRBV3-2) with TRBJ2-3; 7 bases align to TRBD1. CDR1 and CDR2 (germline): LGHDT, YNNKEL (reference sequence). The CDR3 totals 15 residues. V shed 4 bases, J shed 4 bases, and the junction held 8 bases outside the gene matches.

The chain links TRBV7-8 to TRBJ2-3; D is unresolved. The CDR3 sequence is 12 residues long. V lost 1 base to trimming and J lost 6 bases, with 5 bases between them. The germline CDR1 and CDR2 sequences are SGHVS and FQNEAQ. CDR3 sequence reads: CASSLVPDTQYF. In nucleotides, the CDR3 is TGTGCCAGCAGCTTAGTTCCGGATACGCAGTATTTT.

The table lists this clone with a count of one. The chain recombines TRBV11-3 with TRBJ2-7; 10 nucleotides align to TRBD1. Losses at the gene ends were 6 bases for V and 0 bases for J; bases not matched to a gene: 5. This CDR3 is built from 15 residues. Germline V gene sequence: CDR1 SGHNT, CDR2 YENEEA. For the CDR3, the DNA is TGTGCCAGCAGTTCCCGGACAGGGGGCTCCTACGAGCAGTACTTC. Amino acid sequence: CASSSRTGGSYEQYF.

The chain combines TRBV6-5 with TRBJ2-7; tentatively, D is TRBD2 (6 bases). V was shortened by 6 bases and J by 7 bases, with 16 bases between the two germline ends. CDR1 and CDR2 (germline): MNHEY, SVGAGI. CDR3 length equals 13 residues. The CDR3 here is CASRLGRGGEQYF. CDR3 sequence (DNA): TGTGCCAGCAGGTTAGGACGGGGAGGAGAGCAGTACTTC.

This chain links TRBV4-3 with TRBJ1-4; no reliable D call. The germline V and J ends were trimmed by 0 bases and 7 bases, with 6 bases remaining between them. Germline V CDR1 and CDR2: LGHNA, YSLEER. CDR3 length: 13 residues. CDR3 sequence reads: CASSQDRGEKLFF. In DNA form, the CDR3 reads TGCGCCAGCAGCCAAGATCGAGGTGAAAAACTGTTTTTT.

V usage is TRBV5-1 and J usage is TRBJ2-7; 12 nucleotides match TRBD2. V gave up 4 bases and J gave up 0 bases; unmatched junction bases: 11. Germline V gene lookup returns CDR1 SGHRS and CDR2 YFSETQ. The CDR3 runs 18 residues. The CDR3 is CASSRGLAGLGSSYEQYF. Written as DNA, the CDR3 is TGCGCCAGCAGCCGGGGACTAGCGGGCCTAGGGAGCTCCTACGAGCAGTACTTC.

V gene TRBV4-1 combines with J gene TRBJ1-1, with D possibly being TRBD1 (5 bases). The germline V gene has CDR1 MGHRA and CDR2 YSYEKL. V lost 1 base to trimming and J lost 10 bases, with 13 bases between them. CDR3 size: 13 residues. CDR3 bases: TGCGCCAGCAGCCAAGGCCCCAGGGAGGTAGCTTTCTTT. Translated, it gives CASSQGPREVAFF.

This clone has only one observation. This chain joins TRBV5-1 and TRBJ2-3; 15 bases align to TRBD2. The CDR3 consists of 18 residues. Trimming removed 5 bases from V and 2 bases from J; junction bases left unmatched: 9. Germline CDR1 reads SGHRS; CDR2 reads YFSETQ. The CDR3 bases are TGCGCCAGCAGTTGGGGACTAGCGGGGGGCCGTAACACAGATACGCAGTATTTT. Protein sequence: CASSWGLAGGRNTDTQYF.

This sequence joins TRBV3-1 (or the pseudogene TRBV3-2) and TRBJ2-7; TRBD1 aligns across 11 bases. V shed 0 bases and J 7 bases; nucleotides not matched to a gene: 5. Germline V gives CDR1 LGHDT, CDR2 YNNKEL (reference sequence). This CDR3 has 15 amino acids. CDR3 region: CASSQDGTGGREQYF. The CDR3 bases are TGTGCCAGCAGCCAAGACGGGACAGGGGGAAGGGAGCAGTACTTC.

The genes are TRBV19 and TRBJ2-6, with no clear D. V dropped 5 bases and J dropped 6 bases, with 11 bases sitting between them. This CDR3 comprises 14 residues. CDR1 and CDR2 from the germline V gene are LNHDA and SQIVND (reference sequence). The CDR3, as DNA: TGTGCCAGTAGTCAGGTTGCCGCGGCCAACGTCCTGACTTTC. Translation gives CASSQVAAANVLTF.

The rearrangement links TRBV5-1 to TRBJ2-3, with a tentative D call TRBD2 (5 bases). This CDR3 region has 15 residues. Trimming shortened V by 2 bases and J by 5 bases, and 15 bases separated the two germline ends. Germline lookup yields CDR1 SGHRS and CDR2 YFSETQ. This CDR3 is CASSLHGREIDTQYF. CDR3 nucleotide sequence: TGCGCCAGCAGCTTACACGGTAGGGAGATAGATACGCAGTATTTT.

This chain uses TRBV6-2 or TRBV6-3 with TRBJ2-7; D is unclear. V dropped 0 bases and J dropped 3 bases, with 6 bases sitting between them. This CDR3 region has 13 residues. The germline CDR1 and CDR2 sequences are MNHEY and SVGEGT. The CDR3 region is CASSYSRFYEQYF. In DNA, the CDR3 is TGTGCCAGCAGTTACTCCCGTTTCTACGAGCAGTACTTC.

This clone has only one observation. V and J are TRBV7-2 and TRBJ2-7; 10 nucleotides match TRBD2. The CDR3 loop spans 15 amino acids. V lost 2 bases and J lost 6; bases outside the gene matches: 7. Germline-derived CDR1 and CDR2 are SGHTA and FQGNSA. The CDR3 reads CASSLSSGGASEQYF. In nucleotides, the CDR3 is TGTGCCAGCAGCTTATCGAGCGGGGGGGCTTCCGAGCAGTACTTC.

The rearrangement joins TRBV3-1 (or the pseudogene TRBV3-2) to TRBJ2-1, with TRBD1 matching 9 bases. CDR1 and CDR2 (germline): LGHDT, YNNKEL (reference sequence). The CDR3 extends over 16 amino acids. The V and J ends lost 1 base and 5 bases, in that order; junction bases with no gene match: 6. The CDR3 sequence: CASSQGLGQGHNEQFF. CDR3 in DNA: TGTGCCAGCAGCCAAGGTTTAGGACAGGGGCACAATGAGCAGTTCTTC.

J is TRBJ1-5 and V is TRBV23-1; D not resolved. TRBV23-1 belongs to the ORF category, with a function that is uncertain. The CDR3 spans 14 residues. Trimming took 0 bases from V and 7 from J, leaving 10 bases between them. CDR3 sequence (DNA): TGCGCCAGCAGTCAATCTCTTAGAGCGCAGCCCCAGCATTTT. Translated, it gives CASSQSLRAQPQHF.

The chain links TRBV25-1 to TRBJ1-6; D is undetermined. The CDR3 loop spans 13 amino acids. V lost 11 bases and J 6 bases, leaving 14 bases between the germline ends. Germline CDR1 reads MGHDK; CDR2 reads SYGVNS. CDR3 nucleotide sequence: TGTGCCGCAGCGGGTGGTTCTAATTCACCCCTCCACTTT. This gives the protein CAAAGGSNSPLHF. The entire variable domain, with the rest obtained from reference TRBV25-1 and TRBJ1-6, is as follows: EADIYQTPRYLVIGTGKKITLECSQTMGHDKMYWYQQDPGMELHLIHYSYGVNSTEKGDLSSESTVSRIRTEHFPLTLESARPSHTSQYLCAAAGGSNSPLHFGNGTRLTVT.

The chain recombines TRBV6-1 with TRBJ1-2; D gene ambiguous. Germline-derived CDR1 and CDR2 are MNHNS and SASEGT. V gave up 1 base and J gave up 3 bases, with 9 bases separating them. This CDR3 spans 14 amino acids. CDR3 coding DNA: TGTGCCAGCAGTGAAGTTGGTGACTACTATGGCTACACCTTC. It is translated as CASSEVGDYYGYTF.

V usage is TRBV4-3 and J usage is TRBJ1-6; weak D call: TRBD1 (5 bases). V was shortened by 0 bases and J by 12 bases, with 18 bases between the two germline ends. There are 16 residues in the CDR3. Per the germline V gene, CDR1 is LGHNA and CDR2 is YSLEER. The CDR3 here is CASSQELRGLSRPLHF. The CDR3 DNA follows: TGCGCCAGCAGCCAAGAATTAAGGGGACTGTCCCGACCCCTCCACTTT.

The chain couples TRBV9 to TRBJ1-1, with D unclear. The CDR3 covers 13 residues. CDR1 and CDR2 (germline): SGDLS, YYNGEE. Trimming left V 4 bases short and J 1 base short, with 8 bases between. The CDR3 loop is CASSPGPNTEAFF. The CDR3, as DNA: TGTGCCAGCAGCCCCGGTCCGAACACTGAAGCTTTCTTT.